Given below is one T cell receptor (beta chain) in context. The antigen remains undetermined. This entry comes from a study of radiotherapy plus CTLA-4 blockade in lung cancer. Study-level points and caveats: Radiotherapy plus ipilimumab was followed by expansion in blood of tumor-derived TCR clones. Early shifts in blood T cell clones, with interferon-beta, reportedly predicted response best.

From germline, CDR1 is LNHDA and CDR2 SQIVND (reference sequence). This CDR3 comprises 13 residues. V was pared by 7 bases and J by 1 base, with 10 bases between. Only in-frame clones appear in the TCRdb table, and some are missing; sequencing was by immunoSEQ multiplex PCR. The table lists about 33,000 clones, 80% to 90% of them singletons. Patients in the study, people with chemo-refractory metastatic non-small-cell lung cancer, received focal radiation plus ipilimumab CTLA-4 blockade. The specimen comprised peripheral blood, sampled from a patient treated with radiotherapy plus ipilimumab. The genes are TRBV19 and TRBJ1-1; D perhaps matches TRBD1 (5 bases). This receptor was taken from a human donor with non-small cell lung cancer that progressed on radiotherapy plus ipilimumab. This CDR3 is CASTRQPNTEAFF. For the CDR3, the DNA is TGTGCCAGTACCAGACAGCCGAACACTGAAGCTTTCTTT.